A single sample is the source of the 20 T cell receptor beta chains below, sequenced in a study of human T cells and chemical hapten exposure. TCRdb called the RACE reads again in MiXCR, with one record for every CDR3 protein. The data show tens of thousands of distinct CDR3 sequences, with roughly a tenth seen just once and approximately 4.6% held by the top ten. The time point here: patch test 1, 2 weeks after DPC sensitization. Described treatment: therapeutic diphenylcyclopropenone sensitization with weekly scalp DPC. Sequenced here: whole blood, sampled in connection with sensitization to the hapten diphenylcyclopropenone (DPC). The receptors shown here come from a woman aged 50 to 65 with alopecia areata. Some clones in this sample may be carry-over from other donors' samples.

The rearrangement joins TRBV19 to TRBJ2-1; D gene uncertain. The CDR3 totals 17 residues. Trimming removed 5 bases at V and 0 bases at J, with 17 bases between. The V gene's germline CDR1 is LNHDA and CDR2 SQIVND (reference sequence). The CDR3 DNA follows: TGTGCCAGTAGTCATTCCCGGACCCTGAGCTCCTACAATGAGCAGTTCTTC. Protein sequence: CASSHSRTLSSYNEQFF.

This clonotype was observed at least ten times. The V gene is TRBV28, the J gene TRBJ2-3; D perhaps matches TRBD2 (6 bases). The CDR3 sequence is 13 residues long. Germline V gene lookup returns CDR1 MDHEN and CDR2 SYDVKM. Trimming cost V 3 bases and J 4 bases, with 8 bases left between them. CDR3 loop: CASSFGGADTQYF. The CDR3, as DNA: TGTGCCAGCAGTTTTGGAGGGGCAGATACGCAGTATTTT.

This clonotype was observed a few times. The CDR3 here is CASRGQGNEQYF. In DNA, the CDR3 is TGTGCCAGCCGGGGACAGGGGAACGAGCAGTACTTC. The chain is built from TRBV7-6 and TRBJ2-7, with 10 bases matching TRBD1. The germline V gene has CDR1 SGHVS and CDR2 FNYEAQ. Germline trimming cut 8 bases from V and 5 bases from J; bases unmatched to any gene: 3. The CDR3 has 12 residues.

Ten or more counts support this clonotype. The rearrangement uses TRBV29-1 and TRBJ1-1; D remains unclear. Trimming shortened V by 3 bases and J by 7 bases, and 9 bases separated the two germline ends. This CDR3 region has 11 residues. Germline CDR1 is SQVTM and CDR2 is ANQGSEA. In DNA form, the CDR3 reads TGCAGCGTTGATGAAGGCGTTGAAGCTTTCTTT. Protein sequence: CSVDEGVEAFF.

This clonotype has a handful of counts. V and J are TRBV7-4 and TRBJ1-4; 7 nucleotides line up with TRBD1. The CDR3 covers 16 residues. With 5 bases clipped from V and 4 bases from J, the junction kept 10 bases outside the gene matches. Germline V gene data show CDR1 as SGHVT and CDR2 as SQSDAQ. CDR3 amino acids: CASSAAEGAYNEKLFF. The DNA of the CDR3 is TGTGCCAGCAGCGCGGCGGAGGGGGCGTATAATGAAAAACTGTTTTTT.

This chain links TRBV7-6 with TRBJ2-6; TRBD1 matches 10 bases. The CDR3 covers 17 residues. With 4 bases clipped from V and 1 base from J, the junction kept 4 bases outside the gene matches. CDR1 and CDR2 (germline): SGHVS, FNYEAQ. The CDR3 spells CASSSGTGASGANVLTF. The DNA of the CDR3 is TGTGCCAGCAGCTCCGGGACAGGGGCTTCTGGGGCCAACGTCCTGACTTTC.

This chain links TRBV4-3 with TRBJ1-3, with TRBD1 matching 11 bases. Germline lookup yields CDR1 LGHNA and CDR2 YSLEER. The CDR3 totals 15 residues. Losses at the gene ends were 4 bases for V and 3 bases for J; bases not matched to a gene: 2. CDR3 sequence: CASSLGQGDGNTIYF. The CDR3 DNA is TGCGCCAGCAGCCTGGGACAGGGGGATGGAAACACCATATATTTT.

In its sample, this clonotype was seen many times. The chain combines TRBV7-6 with TRBJ1-4; D gene uncertain. The CDR3 loop spans 17 amino acids. Deletions cut 5 bases from V and 0 bases from J, with 16 bases between. Germline CDR1 SGHVS, CDR2 FNYEAQ. The chain's CDR3 is CASSQRGYSATNEKLFF. As DNA, the CDR3 is TGTGCCAGCAGCCAGCGTGGTTACAGTGCAACTAATGAAAAACTGTTTTTT.

This clonotype has more than one count but fewer than ten. The chain couples TRBV4-3 to TRBJ2-3, with 11 nucleotides matching TRBD1. Germline-derived CDR1 and CDR2 are LGHNA and YSLEER. The J segment lost 1 base and the V segment lost 1 base, leaving 7 bases of the junction unmatched. The CDR3 has 18 residues. This CDR3 reads CASSQGTGGGQGTDTQYF. The CDR3 region has the DNA TGCGCCAGCAGCCAAGGGACAGGGGGCGGCCAAGGCACAGATACGCAGTATTTT.

This chain joins TRBV6-5 and TRBJ1-5; possible D gene TRBD1, 6 bases. There are 12 residues in the CDR3. Per the germline V gene, CDR1 is MNHEY and CDR2 is SVGAGI. V lost 6 bases and J lost 11, with 14 bases in between. CDR3 region: CASRSGVGAQHF. The CDR3 DNA reads as TGTGCCAGCAGGTCAGGGGTGGGGGCCCAGCATTTT.

This chain connects TRBV30 to TRBJ1-1; D is ambiguous. Trimming shortened V by 5 bases and J by 1 base, and 5 bases separated the two germline ends. The CDR3 covers 11 residues. Germline V gene sequence: CDR1 GTSNPN, CDR2 SVGIG (reference sequence). The CDR3 reads CAWRSNTEAFF. CDR3 sequence (DNA): TGTGCCTGGCGGTCGAACACTGAAGCTTTCTTT.

This clonotype was detected a few times. V gene TRBV20-1 combines with J gene TRBJ2-7, with D maybe TRBD1 (5 bases). With 0 bases removed from V and 0 bases from J, the gap between germline ends came to 9 bases. Germline V gene data show CDR1 as DFQATT and CDR2 as SNEGSKA (reference sequence). The length of the CDR3 is 14 residues. CDR3 amino acids: CSARDPGSSYEQYF. CDR3 in DNA: TGCAGTGCTAGAGATCCAGGGTCCTCCTACGAGCAGTACTTC.

V and J are TRBV6-2 or TRBV6-3 and TRBJ2-3; D remains unclear. Germline V gene sequence: CDR1 MNHEY, CDR2 SVGEGT. The length of the CDR3 is 14 residues. Deletions cut 0 bases from V and 11 bases from J, with 15 bases between. The CDR3 is CASSYSTGYARQYF. The CDR3 nucleotides read TGTGCCAGCAGTTACTCGACCGGCTACGCTCGGCAGTATTTT.

This clonotype was counted a few times. The rearrangement joins TRBV18 to TRBJ1-5; the D is unclear. The CDR3 covers 14 residues. Germline V lookup: CDR1 KGHSH, CDR2 LQKENI. V lost 6 bases, J lost 11 bases, and 20 bases lay in between. In DNA form, the CDR3 reads TGTGCCAGCTCCTCGACGGGCTCTAATGGAGCCCAGCATTTT. Amino acid sequence: CASSSTGSNGAQHF.

This clonotype was seen repeatedly, ten times or more. The rearrangement uses TRBV6-1 and TRBJ1-3; D is ambiguous. V was shortened by 8 bases and J by 4 bases, with 18 bases between the two germline ends. This CDR3 is 15 amino acids long. Germline CDR1 is MNHNS and CDR2 is SASEGT. The chain's CDR3 is CASVQTAGTGNTIYF. CDR3 nucleotide sequence: TGTGCCAGCGTGCAGACGGCGGGCACAGGAAACACCATATATTTT.

There are many counts of this clonotype. The chain recombines TRBV28 with TRBJ2-2; D is perhaps TRBD1 (6 bases). Trimming pared 3 bases from V and 4 bases from J, leaving 24 bases between. Per the germline V gene, CDR1 is MDHEN and CDR2 is SYDVKM. CDR3 size: 19 residues. The CDR3 coding sequence is TGTGCCAGCAGTTTGCTGGGGAAGGGTACAGGGCTCACCACCGGGGAGCTGTTTTTT. It specifies CASSLLGKGTGLTTGELFF.

This clonotype was observed a handful of times. The V gene is TRBV25-1, the J gene TRBJ2-3, with D perhaps assigned TRBD1 or TRBD2 (5 bases each). The germline gives CDR1 MGHDK, CDR2 SYGVNS. This CDR3 contains 14 residues. V gave up 5 bases and J gave up 6 bases, with 15 bases separating them. The CDR3 bases are TGTGCCAGCAGTCAGGGAGTCCGCCCCGATACGCAGTATTTT. Translation gives CASSQGVRPDTQYF. Based on the CDR3 plus reference TRBV25-1 and TRBJ2-3, the full variable domain is EADIYQTPRYLVIGTGKKITLECSQTMGHDKMYWYQQDPGMELHLIHYSYGVNSTEKGDLSSESTVSRIRTEHFPLTLESARPSHTSQYLCASSQGVRPDTQYFGPGTRLTVL.

Only a few counts were recorded for this clonotype. This chain links TRBV3-1 with TRBJ2-7; D gene uncertain. Germline CDR1 is LGHDT and CDR2 is YNNKEL (reference sequence). Trimming cost V 4 bases and J 5 bases, with 12 bases left between them. The CDR3 is 13 amino acids. The CDR3 protein is CASSLRGAHEQYF. The CDR3 nucleotides are TGTGCCAGCAGCCTGCGTGGAGCCCACGAGCAGTACTTC.

As concerns this clonotype: A read error may account for a junction end that differs from germline. The chain links TRBV7-7 to TRBJ1-3, with 9 bases fitting TRBD1. The germline V gene has CDR1 SSHAT and CDR2 FNYEAQ (reference sequence). This CDR3 contains 15 residues. The CDR3, as DNA: TGTGCTAGCAGCTTAGGGACAGGGCCTGGAAACACCATATATTTT. Translation: CASSLGTGPGNTIYF.

This clonotype was seen a few times. V gene TRBV7-2 combines with J gene TRBJ2-1; the D gene is possibly TRBD2 (5 bases). This CDR3 has 15 residues. CDR1 and CDR2 from the germline V gene are SGHTA and FQGNSA. Trimming left V 1 base short and J 4 bases short, with 11 bases between. The CDR3 region has the DNA TGTGCCAGCAGCTTAGTAGGACTCATATACAATGAGCAGTTCTTC. Its protein is CASSLVGLIYNEQFF.